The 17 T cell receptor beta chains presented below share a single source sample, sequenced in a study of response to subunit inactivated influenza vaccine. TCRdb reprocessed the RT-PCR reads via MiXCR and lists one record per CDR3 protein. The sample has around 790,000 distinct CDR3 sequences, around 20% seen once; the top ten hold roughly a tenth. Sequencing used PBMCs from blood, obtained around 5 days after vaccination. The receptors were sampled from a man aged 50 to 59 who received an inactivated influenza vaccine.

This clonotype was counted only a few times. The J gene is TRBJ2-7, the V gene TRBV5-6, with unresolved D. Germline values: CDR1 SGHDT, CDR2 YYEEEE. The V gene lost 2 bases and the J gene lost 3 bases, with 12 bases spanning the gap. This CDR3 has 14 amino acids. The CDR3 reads CASSFWAGRYEQYF. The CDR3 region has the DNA TGTGCCAGCAGCTTTTGGGCAGGTCGCTACGAGCAGTACTTC.

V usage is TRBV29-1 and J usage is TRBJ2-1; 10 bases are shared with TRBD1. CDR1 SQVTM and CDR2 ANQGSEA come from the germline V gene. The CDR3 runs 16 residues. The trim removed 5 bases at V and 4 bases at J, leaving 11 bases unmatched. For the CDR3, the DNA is TGCAGCGTTTCTTTGTCGGGACAGGGGTCTTACAATGAGCAGTTCTTC. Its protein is CSVSLSGQGSYNEQFF.

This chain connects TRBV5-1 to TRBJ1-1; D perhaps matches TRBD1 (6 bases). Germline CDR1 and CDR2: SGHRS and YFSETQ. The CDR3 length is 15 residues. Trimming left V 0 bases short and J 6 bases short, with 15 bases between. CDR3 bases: TGCGCCAGCAGCTTGGAGTCCAGGGGAGTCGCTGAAGCTTTCTTT. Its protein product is CASSLESRGVAEAFF.

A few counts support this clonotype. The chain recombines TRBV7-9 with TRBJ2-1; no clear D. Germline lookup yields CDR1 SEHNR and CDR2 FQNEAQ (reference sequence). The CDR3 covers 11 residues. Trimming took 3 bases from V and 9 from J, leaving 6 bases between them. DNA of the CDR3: TGTGCCAGCAGCTTTCCCGTTGAGCAGTTCTTC. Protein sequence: CASSFPVEQFF. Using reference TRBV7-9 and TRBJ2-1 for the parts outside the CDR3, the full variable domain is DTGVSQNPRHKITKRGQNVTFRCDPISEHNRLYWYRQTLGQGPEFLTYFQNEAQLEKSRLLSDRFSAERPKGSFSTLEIQRTEQGDSAMYLCASSFPVEQFFGPGTRLTVL.

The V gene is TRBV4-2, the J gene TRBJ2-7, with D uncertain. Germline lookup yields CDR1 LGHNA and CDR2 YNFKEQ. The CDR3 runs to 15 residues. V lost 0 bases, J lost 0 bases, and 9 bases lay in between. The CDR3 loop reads CASSQDALPSYEQYF. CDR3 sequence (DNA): TGTGCCAGCAGCCAAGATGCACTACCCTCCTACGAGCAGTACTTC.

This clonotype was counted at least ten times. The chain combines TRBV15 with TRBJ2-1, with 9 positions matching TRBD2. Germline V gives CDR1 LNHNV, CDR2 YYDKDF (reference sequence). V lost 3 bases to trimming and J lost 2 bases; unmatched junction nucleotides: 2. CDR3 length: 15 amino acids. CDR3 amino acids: CATSRTSGAYNEQFF. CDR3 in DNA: TGTGCCACCAGCAGGACTAGCGGAGCCTACAATGAGCAGTTCTTC.

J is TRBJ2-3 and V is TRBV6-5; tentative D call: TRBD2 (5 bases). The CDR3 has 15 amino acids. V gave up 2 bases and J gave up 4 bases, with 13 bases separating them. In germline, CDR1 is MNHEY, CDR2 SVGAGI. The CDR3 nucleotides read TGTGCCAGCAGTTACCAGAGCGGAATCCCAGATACGCAGTATTTT. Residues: CASSYQSGIPDTQYF.

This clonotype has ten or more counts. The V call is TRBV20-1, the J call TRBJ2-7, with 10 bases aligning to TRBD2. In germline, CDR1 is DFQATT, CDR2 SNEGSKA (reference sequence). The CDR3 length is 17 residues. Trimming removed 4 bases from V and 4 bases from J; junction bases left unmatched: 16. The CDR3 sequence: CSAIPRSPSGSQYEQYF. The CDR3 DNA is TGCAGTGCTATTCCAAGGTCCCCTAGCGGGAGTCAATACGAGCAGTACTTC.

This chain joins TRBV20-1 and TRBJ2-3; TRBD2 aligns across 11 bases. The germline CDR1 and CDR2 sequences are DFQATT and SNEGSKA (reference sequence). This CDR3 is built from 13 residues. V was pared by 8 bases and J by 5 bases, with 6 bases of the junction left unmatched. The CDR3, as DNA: TGCAGTTACTTAGCGGGAGGGATAGATACGCAGTATTTT. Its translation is CSYLAGGIDTQYF.

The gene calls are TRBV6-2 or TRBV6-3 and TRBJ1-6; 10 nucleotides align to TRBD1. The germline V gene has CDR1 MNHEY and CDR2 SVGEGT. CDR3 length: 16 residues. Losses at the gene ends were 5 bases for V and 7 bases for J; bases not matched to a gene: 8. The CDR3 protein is CASSRSGQGNNSPLHF. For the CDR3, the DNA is TGTGCCAGCAGTCGCTCGGGACAGGGGAACAATTCACCCCTCCACTTT.

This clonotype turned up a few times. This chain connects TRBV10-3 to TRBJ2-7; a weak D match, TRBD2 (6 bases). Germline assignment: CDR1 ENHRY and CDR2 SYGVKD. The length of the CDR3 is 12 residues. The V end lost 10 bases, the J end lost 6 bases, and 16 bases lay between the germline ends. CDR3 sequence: CASRGGGGEQYF. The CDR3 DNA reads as TGTGCCAGCCGTGGGGGAGGAGGCGAGCAGTACTTC.

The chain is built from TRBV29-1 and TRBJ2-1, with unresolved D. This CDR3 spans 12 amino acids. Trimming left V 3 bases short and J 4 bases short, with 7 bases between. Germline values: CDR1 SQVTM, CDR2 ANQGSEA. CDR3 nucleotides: TGCAGCGTTGAGGCGAGATACAATGAGCAGTTCTTC. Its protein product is CSVEARYNEQFF.

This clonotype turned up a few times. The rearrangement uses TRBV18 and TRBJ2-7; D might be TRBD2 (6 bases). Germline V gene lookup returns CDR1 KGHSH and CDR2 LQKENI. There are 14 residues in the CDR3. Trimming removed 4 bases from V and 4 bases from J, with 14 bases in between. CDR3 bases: TGTGCCAGCTCACTACAGCGGGCTGCTTACGAGCAGTACTTC. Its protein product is CASSLQRAAYEQYF.

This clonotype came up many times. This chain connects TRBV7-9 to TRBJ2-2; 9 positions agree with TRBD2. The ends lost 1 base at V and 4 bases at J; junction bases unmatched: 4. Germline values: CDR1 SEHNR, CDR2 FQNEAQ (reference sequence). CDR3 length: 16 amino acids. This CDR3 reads CASSLELAGITGELFF. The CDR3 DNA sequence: TGTGCCAGCAGCTTAGAACTAGCGGGTATCACCGGGGAGCTGTTTTTT.

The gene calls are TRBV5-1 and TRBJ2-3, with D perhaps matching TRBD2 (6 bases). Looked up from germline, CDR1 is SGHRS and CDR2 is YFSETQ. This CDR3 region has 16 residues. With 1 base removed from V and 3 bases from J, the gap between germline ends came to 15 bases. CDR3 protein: CASSLRFPGLTDTQYF. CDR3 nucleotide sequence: TGCGCCAGCAGCTTGAGGTTCCCCGGACTAACAGATACGCAGTATTTT.

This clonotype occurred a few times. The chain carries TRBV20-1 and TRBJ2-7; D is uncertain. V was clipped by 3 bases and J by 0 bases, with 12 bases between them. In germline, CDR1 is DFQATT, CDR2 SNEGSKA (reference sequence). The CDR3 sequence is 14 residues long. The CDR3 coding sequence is TGCAGTGCTAGTCGTGCAGCCAGCTCCTACGAGCAGTACTTC. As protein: CSASRAASSYEQYF.

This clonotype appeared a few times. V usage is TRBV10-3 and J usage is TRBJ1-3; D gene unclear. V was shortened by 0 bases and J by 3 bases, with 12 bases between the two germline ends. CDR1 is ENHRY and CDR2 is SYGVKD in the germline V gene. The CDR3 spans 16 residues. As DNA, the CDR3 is TGTGCCATCAGTGAGTCGAACTCCTTAATTGGAAACACCATATATTTT. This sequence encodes CAISESNSLIGNTIYF.